Reported below is one T cell receptor (beta chain). What it binds is not known. The time point is: week 35, safety follow-up. With topical imiquimod, each dose of the vaccine consisted of 300 ug of mutant IDH1 20-mer peptide. Eight vaccinations were given in weeks 1, 3, 5, 7, 11, 15, 19 and 23. The sample comes from a study of a mutant IDH1 vaccine in newly diagnosed glioma. The overall study: Previous care, which was radiotherapy, temozolomide, or both, most often involved both.

Regarding the study as a whole: Changes in top peripheral clonotypes did not appear linked to pseudoprogression. Patients mounted vaccine-induced immune responses in approximately 94% of cases.

This CDR3 is built from 12 residues. V was pared by 4 bases and J by 9 bases, with 11 bases between. Germline CDR1 and CDR2: SGHDT and YYEEEE. Profiling relied on immunoSEQ multiplex PCR, and the TCRdb table lists in-frame clones only, not all of them. Among about 32,000 clones listed, approximately 78% were seen once. The TCR originated in a woman between 35 and 50 years old with glioma. The specimen comprised PBMCs, sampled from a glioma patient whose treatment included an IDH1 peptide vaccine. The chain uses TRBV5-6 and TRBJ1-3; D is ambiguous. The CDR3: CASSNYLGTIYF. CDR3 in DNA: TGTGCCAGCAGCAATTACCTCGGCACCATATATTTT.